These 13 T cell receptor beta chains were sequenced from one sample in a study of spatial heterogeneity in lung cancer. TCRdb independently ran MiXCR on the 5' RACE reads; one entry per CDR3 protein. The sample has about 15,000 distinct CDR3 sequences; roughly a tenth are singletons. Time point specified: sample taken at primary tumor resection. The authors sequenced whole RNA from tumor, nontumor lung or frozen PBMC without sorting. This sample comprised PBMCs, obtained at surgery. These receptors originate from a male donor with early-stage non-small cell lung cancer.

There are many counts of this clonotype. The V call is TRBV7-9, the J call TRBJ2-7; D possibly corresponds to TRBD2 (6 bases). Per germline, CDR1 SEHNR and CDR2 FQNEAQ (reference sequence). V dropped 5 bases and J dropped 0 bases, with 8 bases sitting between them. CDR3 length: 13 residues. The DNA for the CDR3 is TGTGCCAGCAGCGGGGGGACCTCCTACGAGCAGTACTTC. It translates to CASSGGTSYEQYF.

By its share, this clonotype is medium-sized. V gene TRBV5-6 combines with J gene TRBJ1-2; weak D call: TRBD1 (6 bases). The germline V and J ends were trimmed by 1 base and 4 bases, with 11 bases remaining between them. This CDR3 spans 14 amino acids. Germline values: CDR1 SGHDT, CDR2 YYEEEE. The CDR3 bases are TGTGCCAGCAGCTTGTTGGGGGCCACCTATGGCTACACCTTC. Protein: CASSLLGATYGYTF.

In this sample, this clonotype turned up many times. The chain joins TRBV12-3 or TRBV12-4 to TRBJ1-4; 9 nucleotides align to TRBD1. J gave up 2 bases and V 2 bases, and 6 bases lay outside the gene matches. CDR3 length: 17 residues. CDR3 bases: TGTGCCAGCAGTTTAAAGACAGGGGGATCGACTAATGAAAAACTGTTTTTT. It codes for CASSLKTGGSTNEKLFF.

In its sample, this clonotype was seen many times. The chain carries TRBV20-1 and TRBJ2-7; D remains unclear. Germline V gene sequence: CDR1 DFQATT, CDR2 SNEGSKA (reference sequence). Trimming took 7 bases from V and 1 from J, leaving 11 bases between them. This CDR3 has 12 amino acids. The CDR3: CSVGPPSYEQYF. In DNA form, the CDR3 reads TGCAGTGTAGGGCCGCCGTCCTACGAGCAGTACTTC.

This clonotype was seen many times. J is TRBJ2-3 and V is TRBV11-2; 9 bases agree with TRBD2. Germline V gives CDR1 SGHAT, CDR2 FQNNGV. This CDR3 contains 16 residues. Trimming cost V 3 bases and J 2 bases; bases outside gene matches: 6. The CDR3 region has the DNA TGTGCCAGCAGCTTCCAGACTAGCGGCCCCACAGATACGCAGTATTTT. Its protein is CASSFQTSGPTDTQYF.

This clonotype was picked up many times. V and J are TRBV21-1 and TRBJ2-3; the D segment call TRBD1 is taken from the table without a DNA check. TRBV21-1 is a recognized pseudogene. The CDR3 is made up of 17 amino acids. The CDR3 DNA reads TGTGCCAGCAGCAAAAGGATTGAGGGACAGGATGAAGATACGCAGTATTTT. Protein product: CASSKRIEGQDEDTQYF.

This clonotype was recorded at least ten times. The rearrangement joins TRBV29-1 to TRBJ2-1; a weak D match, TRBD1 (5 bases). Germline values: CDR1 SQVTM, CDR2 ANQGSEA. The length of the CDR3 is 13 residues. V was cut by 4 bases and J by 8 bases, with 15 bases left in between. Here the CDR3 reads CSVVRQGRDEQFF. For the CDR3, the DNA is TGCAGCGTTGTACGTCAGGGTCGGGATGAGCAGTTCTTC.

This clonotype was observed many times. The chain carries TRBV2 and TRBJ2-4; weak D call: TRBD2 (5 bases). With 6 bases removed from V and 15 bases from J, the gap between germline ends came to 18 bases. The CDR3 runs to 12 residues. Germline loops: CDR1 SNHLY, CDR2 FYNNEI. The CDR3 nucleotides read TGTGCCAGCAGGGAAACCGGGATCGCGTTGTACTTC. Its protein product is CASRETGIALYF.

The table lists this clonotype with many counts. This chain links TRBV6-5 with TRBJ2-1; possible D gene TRBD1, 5 bases. The V end was cut by 5 bases, the J end by 5 bases, with 19 bases between. Per germline, CDR1 MNHEY and CDR2 SVGAGI. The CDR3 has 16 amino acids. As DNA, the CDR3 is TGTGCCAGCAGTCCGACCGACACCATAGGGGACAATGAGCAGTTCTTC. Protein sequence: CASSPTDTIGDNEQFF.

This clonotype showed up many times. CDR3 sequence: CSARGIDTQYF. DNA for the CDR3: TGCAGTGCTAGAGGCATAGATACGCAGTATTTT. The V gene is TRBV20-1, the J gene TRBJ2-3; D is unclear. Looked up from germline, CDR1 is DFQATT and CDR2 is SNEGSKA (reference sequence). V lost 1 base and J 5 bases, leaving 4 bases between the germline ends. This CDR3 spans 11 amino acids.

This clonotype was recorded many times. The genes are TRBV5-1 and TRBJ2-2; no firm D call. The CDR3 is 13 amino acids. Germline assignment: CDR1 SGHRS and CDR2 YFSETQ. The ends were cut back, 6 bases at V and 7 bases at J, with 13 bases in the middle. CDR3 sequence: CASTPDSHGELFF. CDR3 coding DNA: TGCGCCAGCACCCCAGACTCCCACGGGGAGCTGTTTTTT.

The table lists this clonotype with many counts. The genes are TRBV3-1 and TRBJ2-1; 8 bases are a match to TRBD1. CDR1 and CDR2 (germline): LGHDT, YNNKEL (reference sequence). CDR3 size: 15 residues. The J segment lost 3 bases and the V segment lost 5 bases, leaving 6 bases of the junction unmatched. The CDR3 loop reads CASSERTGGYNEQFF. CDR3 in DNA: TGTGCCAGCAGCGAACGAACAGGGGGCTACAATGAGCAGTTCTTC.

This clonotype was recorded at least ten times. The V gene is TRBV27, the J gene TRBJ2-1; D could derive from TRBD1 or TRBD2 (8 bases each). The V end lost 8 bases, the J end lost 9 bases, and 23 bases lay between the germline ends. Germline V gene data show CDR1 as MNHEY and CDR2 as SMNVEV (reference sequence). CDR3 size: 15 residues. The CDR3: CASGREDRDIPEQFF. In DNA, the CDR3 is TGTGCCAGCGGGCGGGAGGACAGGGACATCCCTGAGCAGTTCTTC.